The sequence of this T cell receptor beta chain was determined in a study of cytomegalovirus exposure and HLA in healthy donors. Study-level background: In an early release, HLA-typed donors contributed tens of millions of unique TCR sequences.

The CDR3 has 14 amino acids. In germline, CDR1 is SGHKS, CDR2 YYEKEE (reference sequence). Trimming pared 5 bases from V and 0 bases from J, leaving 11 bases between. This clone was recorded once. No antigen is known for it. The PCR had 60 Vbeta and 13 Jbeta primers. Method: immunoSEQ multiplex PCR; TCRdb's copy keeps in-frame clones and lacks some. The sample has some 200,000 clones, around 83% seen once. Study observations and caveats: In a later analysis, compared with equally common non-associated chains, HLA-associated beta chains were more expanded.

The sequence was obtained from a man between 45 and 60 years old in good health and CMV-seronegative. The chain joins TRBV5-5 to TRBJ1-1; D possibly corresponds to TRBD1 (5 bases). The sample comprised PBMCs. The CDR3 sequence is CASRGGEVNTEAFF. The CDR3 nucleotides read TGTGCCAGCAGGGGAGGGGAAGTGAACACTGAAGCTTTCTTT.